This TCR beta chain appears in the sequencing data of a study of radiation and T cells in renal cell carcinoma. Study results and caveats: From baseline, blood top tumor clonotypes peaked at 2 weeks post-radiation. Without pretreatment biopsies, baseline tumor clonotype presence was undetermined.

About this clone itself: Its antigen remains unknown.

This table comes from immunoSEQ multiplex PCR, and its TCRdb copy is limited to in-frame clones, with some not included. Of about 150,000 clones listed, 87% are singletons. The V segment lost 1 base and the J segment 4 bases; nucleotides outside the gene matches: 9. Looked up from germline, CDR1 is MRHNA and CDR2 is SNTAGT. CDR3 length: 17 residues. Time point noted: blood 2 weeks post-SBRT. Indicated treatment: 15 Gy SBRT to primary tumor, nephrectomy 4 weeks later. Blood was sampled at baseline, 2 weeks and 4 weeks after SBRT. Clear cell pathology was present in this patient's renal cell carcinoma. This clonotype originated in a woman aged 50 to 65 with renal cell carcinoma. The chain carries TRBV6-4 and TRBJ1-1; 10 bases agree with TRBD1. The material sequenced was blood, taken from a patient whose treatment included radiotherapy and nephrectomy. CDR3 sequence reads: CASSDWWGQGPGTEAFF. The CDR3 DNA reads TGTGCCAGCAGTGACTGGTGGGGACAGGGGCCGGGCACTGAAGCTTTCTTT.